Each of the 29 T cell receptor beta chains below was sequenced from the same sample in a study of blood T cell repertoires in COVID-19. Method: immunoSEQ multiplex PCR; TCRdb's copy keeps in-frame clones and lacks some. The repertoire includes some 260,000 clones, over 75% of them detected once, and less than 2% sits in the top ten. The sample was PBMCs or T cells enriched from blood (not recorded which). The receptors derive from a man aged 35 to 55 who had recovered from COVID-19.

This clone was seen once. This sequence joins TRBV5-1 and TRBJ1-5; D perhaps matches TRBD1 (5 bases). CDR1 and CDR2 (germline): SGHRS, YFSETQ. There are 14 residues in the CDR3. The V and J ends lost 4 bases and 4 bases respectively, with 12 bases between them. The CDR3: CASSLDGGNQPQHF. The CDR3 nucleotides read TGCGCCAGCAGCCTCGACGGGGGGAATCAGCCCCAGCATTTT.

The chain employs TRBV7-2 and TRBJ2-2; D perhaps matches TRBD2 (5 bases). Germline CDR1 SGHTA, CDR2 FQGNSA. CDR3 length equals 14 residues. V lost 1 base, J lost 6 bases, and 9 bases lay in between. CDR3 residues: CASSLVSDSGELFF. The CDR3 bases are TGTGCCAGCAGCTTAGTTTCGGACTCCGGGGAGCTGTTTTTT.

The V call is TRBV7-9, the J call TRBJ1-4, with 7 bases identical to TRBD1. The CDR3 sequence is 14 residues long. CDR1 and CDR2 (germline): SEHNR, FQNEAQ (reference sequence). With 2 bases clipped from V and 7 bases from J, the junction kept 4 bases outside the gene matches. The CDR3 reads CASSLTGVGEKLFF. The DNA for the CDR3 is TGTGCCAGCAGCTTAACAGGGGTGGGTGAAAAACTGTTTTTT.

The chain recombines TRBV9 with TRBJ2-7; no firm D call. With 4 bases removed from V and 4 bases from J, the gap between germline ends came to 18 bases. Per germline, CDR1 SGDLS and CDR2 YYNGEE. This CDR3 is built from 15 residues. Here the CDR3 reads CASSSKVGDGYEQYF. CDR3 DNA: TGTGCCAGCAGCTCAAAGGTAGGAGACGGATACGAGCAGTACTTC.

This clone was observed a single time. This chain joins TRBV5-1 and TRBJ2-2, with TRBD2 matching 9 bases. The CDR3 runs to 14 residues. Per the germline V gene, CDR1 is SGHRS and CDR2 is YFSETQ. With V trimmed by 5 bases and J by 6 bases, 5 bases remained unmatched. Here the CDR3 reads CASREVAGAGELFF. The DNA of the CDR3 is TGCGCCAGCAGGGAGGTAGCGGGGGCCGGGGAGCTGTTTTTT.

The chain carries TRBV11-2 and TRBJ2-3; D is unclear. CDR3 length: 14 residues. Germline V lookup: CDR1 SGHAT, CDR2 FQNNGV. Trimming pared 3 bases from V and 3 bases from J, leaving 10 bases between. CDR3 in amino acids: CASSFLPSTDTQYF. The DNA for the CDR3 is TGTGCCAGCAGCTTCCTGCCCAGTACAGATACGCAGTATTTT.

V is TRBV11-2 and J is TRBJ2-7; D unresolved. CDR1 is SGHAT and CDR2 is FQNNGV in the germline V gene. Trimming left V 1 base short and J 0 bases short, with 7 bases between. CDR3 length equals 14 residues. Written as DNA, the CDR3 is TGTGCCAGCAGCTTAGGTACTGGCTCCTACGAGCAGTACTTC. Encoded protein: CASSLGTGSYEQYF.

The CDR3, as DNA: TGTGCCAGCAGTGAAGGACTTAACTATGGCTACACCTTC. Translating it yields CASSEGLNYGYTF. The chain employs TRBV6-1 and TRBJ1-2; D not resolved. V was cut by 1 base and J by 1 base, with 4 bases left in between. CDR1 and CDR2 from the germline V gene are MNHNS and SASEGT. This CDR3 has 13 amino acids.

The J gene is TRBJ1-2, the V gene TRBV30, with 12 bases aligning to TRBD1. From germline, CDR1 is GTSNPN and CDR2 SVGIG (reference sequence). Germline trimming cut 8 bases from V and 8 bases from J; bases unmatched to any gene: 6. The length of the CDR3 is 12 residues. The CDR3 bases are TGTGCCAGGGACAGGGGGCTTGACGGCTACACCTTC. Translated, it gives CARDRGLDGYTF.

The CDR3 here is CATSRTTGQGNQPQHF. CDR3 nucleotide sequence: TGTGCCACCAGCAGAACGACGGGACAGGGTAATCAGCCCCAGCATTTT. The rearrangement joins TRBV15 to TRBJ1-5; 9 bases map to TRBD1. V was pared by 2 bases and J by 4 bases, with 6 bases of the junction left unmatched. Germline-derived CDR1 and CDR2 are LNHNV and YYDKDF (reference sequence). The CDR3 loop spans 16 amino acids. Looking up the rest from reference TRBV15 and TRBJ1-5 gives the full variable domain: DAMVIQNPRYQVTQFGKPVTLSCSQTLNHNVMYWYQQKSSQAPKLLFHYYDKDFNNEADTPDNFQSRRPNTSFCFLDIRSPGLGDTAMYLCATSRTTGQGNQPQHFGDGTRLSIL.

The chain uses TRBV19 and TRBJ1-5; D gene ambiguous. From germline, CDR1 is LNHDA and CDR2 SQIVND (reference sequence). This CDR3 has 12 amino acids. Trimming left V 1 base short and J 9 bases short, with 7 bases between. The CDR3 nucleotides read TGTGCCAGTAGTATAGGTATTCGGCCCCAGCATTTT. It specifies CASSIGIRPQHF.

The CDR3 spells CASSEAEGWETQYF. The CDR3 nucleotides read TGTGCCAGCAGTGAAGCGGAGGGGTGGGAGACCCAGTACTTC. This sequence joins TRBV6-1 and TRBJ2-5; possible D gene TRBD2, 6 bases. The V end lost 0 bases, the J end lost 5 bases, and 10 bases lay between the germline ends. The CDR3 runs to 14 residues. CDR1 and CDR2 from the germline V gene are MNHNS and SASEGT.

This chain connects TRBV18 to TRBJ1-5, with D perhaps matching TRBD1 (6 bases). This CDR3 comprises 16 residues. The germline V gene encodes CDR1 KGHSH and CDR2 LQKENI. Trimming removed 2 bases from V and 0 bases from J, with 11 bases in between. For the CDR3, the DNA is TGTGCCAGCTCACCAAGCAGGACAGATAGCAATCAGCCCCAGCATTTT. The encoded protein is CASSPSRTDSNQPQHF.

This chain uses TRBV30 with TRBJ2-5, with 8 bases matching TRBD2. The germline CDR1 and CDR2 sequences are GTSNPN and SVGIG (reference sequence). Germline trimming cut 4 bases from V and 7 bases from J; bases unmatched to any gene: 5. CDR3 length: 12 amino acids. The chain's CDR3 is CAWNSGGGTQYF. Written as DNA, the CDR3 is TGTGCCTGGAACAGCGGGGGTGGGACCCAGTACTTC.

This rearrangement joins TRBV6-6 to TRBJ2-7, with no clear D. Per the germline V gene, CDR1 is MNHNY and CDR2 is SVGAGI (reference sequence). With 0 bases removed from V and 4 bases from J, the gap between germline ends came to 13 bases. This CDR3 comprises 15 residues. The DNA for the CDR3 is TGTGCCAGCAGTTACTCAGGCCAGGAAAGGTACGAGCAGTACTTC. Translated, it gives CASSYSGQERYEQYF.

This clone was recorded a few times. This chain uses TRBV6-4 with TRBJ1-2; 9 positions agree with TRBD1. From germline, CDR1 is MRHNA and CDR2 SNTAGT. The CDR3 consists of 15 residues. V lost 5 bases, J lost 0 bases, and 4 bases stayed unmatched. The chain's CDR3 is CASSRDRETNYGYTF. The CDR3 region has the DNA TGTGCCAGCAGTCGGGACAGGGAAACTAACTATGGCTACACCTTC.

The chain couples TRBV5-5 to TRBJ2-1; TRBD2 aligns across 10 bases. J was trimmed by 2 bases and V by 2 bases; bases with no gene match: 1. Per germline, CDR1 SGHKS and CDR2 YYEKEE (reference sequence). The CDR3 covers 15 residues. The CDR3 nucleotides read TGTGCCAGCAGCTTCCTAGCGGGGGCCTACAATGAGCAGTTCTTC. Translation: CASSFLAGAYNEQFF.

V gene TRBV29-1 combines with J gene TRBJ1-2; 7 positions agree with TRBD1. Germline V gene data show CDR1 as SQVTM and CDR2 as ANQGSEA. There are 15 residues in the CDR3. The trim removed 2 bases at V and 6 bases at J, leaving 12 bases unmatched. The CDR3 DNA reads as TGCAGCGTTGAAAGGTCAGGGGGTGGGGGTCATGGCTACACCTTC. Its protein product is CSVERSGGGGHGYTF.

The chain couples TRBV7-9 to TRBJ2-1; 8 nucleotides line up with TRBD2. Trimming removed 2 bases from V and 8 bases from J; junction bases left unmatched: 5. The CDR3 consists of 14 residues. Germline V gives CDR1 SEHNR, CDR2 FQNEAQ (reference sequence). Written as DNA, the CDR3 is TGTGCCAGCAGCTTAACCGGGACTAGAGATGAGCAGTTCTTC. Its protein is CASSLTGTRDEQFF.

To note about this clone: Within the sample, other DNA sequences also encode this same CDR3. The chain carries TRBV12-3 or TRBV12-4 and TRBJ1-2, with 8 positions matching TRBD1. With 5 bases clipped from V and 8 bases from J, the junction kept 4 bases outside the gene matches. The CDR3 runs to 12 residues. CDR3 region: CASSLTGEGYTF. In DNA, the CDR3 is TGTGCCAGCAGTCTGACAGGGGAGGGCTACACCTTC.

The chain employs TRBV6-2 or TRBV6-3 and TRBJ1-2, with 7 bases fitting TRBD1. Losses at the gene ends were 0 bases for V and 4 bases for J; bases not matched to a gene: 5. Germline CDR1 reads MNHEY; CDR2 reads SVGEGT. The CDR3 length is 15 residues. CDR3 amino acids: CASSYSFGTAYGYTF. CDR3 bases: TGTGCCAGCAGTTACTCGTTCGGGACAGCCTATGGCTACACCTTC.

The rearrangement links TRBV5-8 to TRBJ1-2, with unresolved D. The length of the CDR3 is 12 residues. From germline, CDR1 is SGHTS and CDR2 YDEGEE. Trimming left V 2 bases short and J 6 bases short, with 8 bases between. CDR3: CASSFEEDGYTF. CDR3 nucleotides: TGTGCCAGCAGCTTTGAGGAAGATGGCTACACCTTC.

This chain connects TRBV2 to TRBJ1-5, with unresolved D. The CDR3 is 12 amino acids. V was pared by 10 bases and J by 5 bases, with 12 bases between. The V gene's germline CDR1 is SNHLY and CDR2 FYNNEI. CDR3 sequence reads: CATGNIDQPQHF. The CDR3 DNA sequence: TGTGCCACAGGCAACATCGATCAGCCCCAGCATTTT.

This sequence joins TRBV11-3 and TRBJ1-5; no clear D gene. Per the germline V gene, CDR1 is SGHNT and CDR2 is YENEEA. The CDR3 is 17 residues long. V was clipped by 5 bases and J by 2 bases, with 19 bases between them. The CDR3 region is CASSHTPPRIGNQPQHF. DNA for the CDR3: TGTGCCAGCAGCCACACACCTCCCAGGATAGGCAATCAGCCCCAGCATTTT.

The chain combines TRBV4-3 with TRBJ1-2; TRBD1 matches at 7 bases. The trim removed 0 bases at V and 4 bases at J, leaving 5 bases unmatched. This CDR3 region has 15 residues. Looked up from germline, CDR1 is LGHNA and CDR2 is YSLEER. CDR3 DNA: TGCGCCAGCAGCCAAGATCAGGGGGAGGTCTATGGCTACACCTTC. This translates into CASSQDQGEVYGYTF.

The V call is TRBV5-1, the J call TRBJ1-4; 9 bases agree with TRBD1. Trimming took 3 bases from V and 5 from J; bases not matched to a gene: 5. Germline-derived CDR1 and CDR2 are SGHRS and YFSETQ. The CDR3 is 15 amino acids. The CDR3 protein is CASSWMGQGNEKLFF. The DNA of the CDR3 is TGCGCCAGCAGCTGGATGGGACAGGGCAATGAAAAACTGTTTTTT.

The rearrangement links TRBV24-1 to TRBJ1-1; a weak D match, TRBD1 (5 bases). Germline-derived CDR1 and CDR2 are KGHDR and SFDVKD. V gave up 8 bases and J gave up 1 base, with 13 bases separating them. This CDR3 has 14 amino acids. As DNA, the CDR3 is TGTGCCACCATGGGGAGGGGAACGAACACTGAAGCTTTCTTT. Amino acids: CATMGRGTNTEAFF.

The table lists this clone with a count of one. The CDR3 carries no conserved terminal phenylalanine or tryptophan, so it likely arises from a read error. No DNA is shown, since the ends of the CDR3 on it are uncertain; the CDR3 is the one TCRdb lists. The chain links TRBV28 to TRBJ1-1; TRBD1 is taken as the D call from the table, unchecked against the DNA. The CDR3 is made up of 12 amino acids, end residues included. Germline loops: CDR1 MDHEN, CDR2 SYDVKM. The CDR3: CASSLGTGEFAP.

This clone was recorded a few times. The chain joins TRBV30 to TRBJ2-2, with 9 nucleotides matching TRBD2. J gave up 5 bases and V 3 bases, and 4 bases lay outside the gene matches. The CDR3 consists of 14 residues. Germline V gene lookup returns CDR1 GTSNPN and CDR2 SVGIG (reference sequence). The CDR3 region has the DNA TGTGCCTGGAGGAATCTAGCGGGGACCGGGGAGCTGTTTTTT. Translation: CAWRNLAGTGELFF.